Listed here are 23 T cell receptor beta chains from one sample, sequenced in a study of tissue T cells after allogeneic stem cell transplantation. Measured with immunoSEQ multiplex PCR; TCRdb has only the in-frame clones, and not every one. Of roughly 7,500 clones listed, about 47% are singletons. Time point noted: mouse harvest day 7 after allogeneic transplant. The graft held 10^6 splenic CD5+ T cells and 10^7 T-cell-depleted bone marrow cells. The sample consisted of lymph node tissue. These receptors were taken from a female BALB/c mouse given C57BL/6 T cells with graft-versus-host disease after an allogeneic hematopoietic cell transplant.

Comment on this clone: The gene names here belong to mouse. The read gets to within 1 residue of the CDR3 end, and the germline J gene fills in the rest. The chain employs TRBV13-3 and TRBJ2-4; D is uncertain. CDR1 is NNHDY, CDR2 SYVADS, per germline. With 0 bases removed from V and 5 bases from J, the gap between germline ends came to 4 bases. The CDR3 covers 12 residues. The DNA read from the CDR3 is TGTGCCAGCAGTGATGGCACAAACACCTTGTAC. This translates into CASSDGTNTLY. The whole CDR3 protein is CASSDGTNTLYF. Full variable domain (rest looked up from reference TRBV13-3 and TRBJ2-4): EAAVTQSPRSKVAVTGGKVTLSCHQTNNHDYMYWYRQDTGHGLRLIHYSYVADSTEKGDIPDGYKASRPSQENFSLILELASLSQTAVYFCASSDGTNTLYFGAGTRLSVL.

As concerns this clone: The listed genes are named as in mouse. The CDR3 extends 1 residue past the end of the read, so its final part is completed from the germline J gene. The J gene is TRBJ1-4, the V gene TRBV13-3; D gene uncertain. V shed 5 bases and J shed 0 bases, with 5 bases lying between them. Germline-derived CDR1 and CDR2 are NNHDY and SYVADS. The CDR3 is 13 residues long. The CDR3 reads CASRKFSNERLFF. CDR3 DNA, as far as it was read: TGTGCCAGCAGGAAATTTTCCAACGAAAGATTATTT.

Concerning this clone: The listed genes are named as in mouse. The read gets to within 1 residue of the CDR3 end, and the germline J gene fills in the rest. The chain couples TRBV15 to TRBJ2-1; 11 bases match TRBD2. Trimming took 4 bases from V and 3 from J; bases not matched to a gene: 2. Germline CDR1 reads SGHND; CDR2 reads FRSKSL. The CDR3 sequence is 15 residues long. CDR3 sequence: CASSSGTGGYAEQFF. The part of the CDR3 DNA that was read is TGTGCCAGCAGTTCCGGGACTGGGGGCTATGCTGAGCAGTTC.

On this clone: Gene names and germline refer to mouse. From the germline J gene comes the end of the CDR3, since the read stops 1 residue before it. The chain joins TRBV1 to TRBJ2-5; 9 bases map to TRBD1. This CDR3 contains 15 residues. The V gene's germline CDR1 is NSQYPW and CDR2 LRSPGD (reference sequence). After removal of 4 bases from V and 0 bases from J, the junction contained 2 bases not matched to a gene. CDR3 amino acids: CTCSGGQGNQDTQYF. Partial CDR3 DNA: TGCACCTGCAGTGGGGGACAGGGTAACCAAGACACCCAGTAC.

This clone was seen more than once but under ten times. Any gene name here is a mouse gene name. The DNA ends 1 residue before the CDR3 does, and the rest of the CDR3 is filled in from the germline J gene. The chain carries TRBV19 and TRBJ2-7, with a weak D call TRBD1 (5 bases). Trimming shortened V by 2 bases and J by 5 bases, and 8 bases separated the two germline ends. Germline loops: CDR1 FNHDT, CDR2 SITEND (reference sequence). CDR3 size: 12 residues. Here the CDR3 reads CASSIRRDEQYF. The covered CDR3 bases are TGTGCCAGCAGTATCCGCAGGGATGAACAGTAC.

Notes on this clone: Genes here carry mouse names. CDR3 bases read: TGTGCCAGCAGCATCACAGGGACTGGAAATACGCTCTAT. Protein sequence: CASSITGTGNTLY. From start to end, the CDR3 is CASSITGTGNTLYF. The V gene is TRBV3, the J gene TRBJ1-3, with D maybe TRBD1 (6 bases). The read halts 1 residue ahead of the CDR3 end, with the missing end drawn from the germline J gene. CDR1 SNHLY and CDR2 FYNGKV come from the germline V gene (reference sequence). Deletions cut 5 bases from V and 2 bases from J, with 10 bases between. The CDR3 has 14 residues.

This clone was counted only a few times. The listed genes are named as in mouse. From the germline J gene comes the end of the CDR3, since the read stops 1 residue before it. This sequence joins TRBV16 and TRBJ2-7; TRBD1 might be the D (7 bases). The germline gives CDR1 SGHSA, CDR2 FRNQAP. Trimming took off 0 bases at V and 7 bases at J, with 16 bases between the two ends. The CDR3 runs 15 residues. The DNA read from the CDR3 is TGTGCAAGCAGCTTAGATGGAGGGGGCGCGGGGGAACAGTAC. Protein product: CASSLDGGGAGEQY. The whole CDR3 protein reads CASSLDGGGAGEQYF.

On this clone itself: Here the gene names and germline are mouse. The CDR3 end lies 1 residue beyond the end of the read and is filled in from the germline J gene. The gene calls are TRBV19 and TRBJ2-4; D ambiguous. Trimming stripped 5 bases from V and 0 bases from J, with 10 bases between. CDR1 and CDR2 from the germline V gene are FNHDT and SITEND (reference sequence). The CDR3 contains 14 residues. The CDR3 sequence is CASSPDISQNTLYF. The part of the CDR3 DNA that was read is TGTGCCAGCAGCCCCGACATTAGTCAAAACACCTTGTAC.

With respect to this clone: Gene names are the mouse ones. The read ends 1 residue early relative to the CDR3; the germline J gene fills the gap. The gene calls are TRBV13-1 and TRBJ2-1; 8 bases agree with TRBD2. The ends lost 2 bases at V and 3 bases at J; junction bases unmatched: 1. Germline CDR1 and CDR2: NSHNY and SYGAGN. This CDR3 is built from 14 residues. The sequenced CDR3 bases are TGTGCCAGCAGTGAAACTGGGGGCTATGCTGAGCAGTTC. Its protein product is CASSETGGYAEQF. The full-length CDR3 reads as CASSETGGYAEQFF.

On this clone: Gene names are mouse gene names. The read comes to an end 1 residue before the CDR3 does, leaving the germline J gene to fill in the end. The chain has TRBV3 and TRBJ1-3; possible D gene TRBD1, 5 bases. The CDR3 runs to 16 residues. From germline, CDR1 is SNHLY and CDR2 FYNGKV (reference sequence). Trimming took 5 bases from V and 0 from J, leaving 14 bases between them. The CDR3 DNA, read in part, is TGTGCCAGCAGCCCCTACAGGACCCATTCTGGAAATACGCTCTAT. It is translated as CASSPYRTHSGNTLY. The whole CDR3 region reads CASSPYRTHSGNTLYF.

For this clone: Gene names denote mouse genes. From the germline J gene comes the end of the CDR3, since the read stops 1 residue before it. The chain joins TRBV3 to TRBJ1-5, with 8 bases that match TRBD1. V dropped 3 bases and J dropped 0; count of bases not matched to a gene: 10. CDR3 length: 18 amino acids. CDR1 and CDR2 from the germline V gene are SNHLY and FYNGKV (reference sequence). The CDR3 sequence: CASSFPLPGGDNNQAPLF. Partial CDR3 DNA: TGTGCCAGCAGCTTCCCCTTGCCAGGGGGCGATAACAACCAGGCTCCGCTT.

Turning to this clone: Mouse gene names and germline throughout. The read ends 1 residue shy of where the CDR3 ends; the end is completed using the germline J gene. This chain connects TRBV3 to TRBJ1-4; D uncertain. The CDR3 extends over 14 amino acids. Germline CDR1 reads SNHLY; CDR2 reads FYNGKV (reference sequence). V was shortened by 2 bases and J by 2 bases, with 6 bases between the two germline ends. This CDR3 is CASSLSQSNERLFF. CDR3 bases read: TGTGCCAGCAGCTTATCACAATCCAACGAAAGATTATTT.

About this clone: Genes and germline come from the mouse. With the read ending 1 residue before the CDR3 end, the germline J gene is used to fill in that end. The rearrangement joins TRBV26 to TRBJ1-2, with 7 nucleotides matching TRBD1. This CDR3 is 13 amino acids long. Germline V gene sequence: CDR1 KGHPV, CDR2 FQNQEV (reference sequence). After removal of 2 bases from V and 5 bases from J, the junction contained 2 bases not matched to a gene. The sequenced CDR3 bases are TGTGCCAGCAGTCTGGACAGGGCGTCCGACTACACC. Its protein product is CASSLDRASDYT. The complete CDR3 sequence is CASSLDRASDYTF. The full variable domain, rest sourced from reference TRBV26 and TRBJ1-2, is NSKVIQTPRYLVKGQGQKAKMRCIPEKGHPVVFWYQQNKNNEFKFLINFQNQEVLQQIDMTEKRFSAECPSNSPCSLEIQSSEAGDSALYLCASSLDRASDYTFGSGTRLLVI.

By sample fraction, this clone is medium-sized. The gene symbols are mouse symbols. The sequenced fragment ends 1 residue before the CDR3 boundary, so the rest is inferred from the germline J gene. The chain links TRBV12-2 to TRBJ2-1, with D hard to call. The germline V gene encodes CDR1 SGHLS and CDR2 HYDKME. Trimming took off 5 bases at V and 4 bases at J, with 2 bases between the two ends. The CDR3 contains 10 residues. The CDR3 spells CASFYAEQFF. Partial CDR3 DNA: TGTGCCAGCTTTTATGCTGAGCAGTTC.

Concerning this clone: Gene names denote mouse genes. The observed sequence ends 1 residue before the CDR3 terminus, with the missing tail filled in from the germline J gene. The chain is built from TRBV2 and TRBJ1-5, with D perhaps TRBD1 (5 bases). This CDR3 is built from 15 residues. V shed 0 bases and J shed 3 bases, with 9 bases lying between them. CDR1 and CDR2 from the germline V gene are LGHNA and YSYQKL. The part of the CDR3 DNA that was read is TGTGCCAGCAGCCAAGATGGGGGTGGCAACCAGGCTCCGCTT. Amino acids: CASSQDGGGNQAPL. The whole CDR3 region reads CASSQDGGGNQAPLF.

A note on this clone: Since a far larger clone is one base different, this is likely a read error. Gene names denote mouse genes. The CDR3 goes on 1 residue after the read ends, and that part is filled in from the germline J gene. The chain is built from TRBV29 and TRBJ1-4, with D unresolved. The CDR3 has 13 amino acids. Germline loops: CDR1 MSHET, CDR2 SYDVDS. The CDR3 is CACSLGSNERLFF. The sequenced part of the CDR3 DNA is TGTGCTTGCAGTTTAGGGTCCAACGAAAGATTATTT. Full variable domain (remainder filled in from reference TRBV29 and TRBJ1-4): DMKVTQMPRYLIKRMGENVLLECGQDMSHETMYWYRQDPGLGLQLIYISYDVDSNSEGDIPKGYRVSRKKREHFSLILDSAKTNQTSVYFCACSLGSNERLFFGHGTKLSVL.

Concerning this clone itself: Genes and germline are mouse. The sequence runs out 1 residue before the end of the CDR3; the remainder is reconstructed from the germline J gene. The chain couples TRBV2 to TRBJ2-1, with 12 bases identical to TRBD1. CDR3 length: 15 amino acids. V shed 2 bases, J shed 7 bases, and the junction held 3 bases outside the gene matches. CDR1 is LGHNA and CDR2 is YSYQKL in the germline V gene. The sequenced CDR3 bases are TGTGCCAGCAGCCAATCCGGGACAGGGGGCGCTGAGCAGTTC. The encoded protein is CASSQSGTGGAEQF. The CDR3 in full is CASSQSGTGGAEQFF.

This clone appeared a few times. Gene labels here are mouse ones. The read ends 1 residue before the CDR3 terminus; that terminus is restored from the germline J gene. The chain recombines TRBV16 with TRBJ2-5, with 9 bases identical to TRBD2. The CDR3 extends over 13 amino acids. Trimming at V came to 5 bases and at J to 5 bases, leaving 2 bases not matched to a gene. Germline V gives CDR1 SGHSA, CDR2 FRNQAP. CDR3 residues: CASSLTGGDTQYF. CDR3 bases read: TGTGCAAGCAGCCTGACTGGGGGAGACACCCAGTAC.

As for this clone: Gene names are mouse gene names. Read sequence stops 1 residue before the CDR3 end, and the germline J gene provides the missing end. The V and J genes are TRBV12-2 and TRBJ2-2, with D tentatively TRBD1 or TRBD2 (6 bases each). The length of the CDR3 is 15 residues. The germline V gene has CDR1 SGHLS and CDR2 HYDKME. The ends were cut back, 0 bases at V and 1 base at J, with 8 bases in the middle. The CDR3 loop reads CASSLWGLNTGQLYF. The CDR3 DNA, read in part, is TGTGCCAGCTCTCTCTGGGGGCTAAACACCGGGCAGCTCTAC.

This clone was observed a handful of times. Any gene name here is a mouse gene name. The CDR3 is cut off 1 residue early in the read; its end comes from the germline J gene. The chain recombines TRBV3 with TRBJ1-1; 9 bases match TRBD1. The V gene's germline CDR1 is SNHLY and CDR2 FYNGKV (reference sequence). The V and J ends lost 6 bases and 1 base, in that order; junction bases with no gene match: 3. This CDR3 spans 14 amino acids. The DNA read from the CDR3 is TGTGCCAGCAGTGGGACAGGGAGGAACACAGAAGTCTTC. Translated: CASSGTGRNTEVF. The whole CDR3 protein reads CASSGTGRNTEVFF.

This clone was counted a few times. Genes and germline come from the mouse. The CDR3 end lies 1 residue beyond the end of the read and is filled in from the germline J gene. V is TRBV2 and J is TRBJ1-3, with D uncertain. V was clipped by 0 bases and J by 0 bases, with 9 bases between them. This CDR3 has 16 residues. CDR1 and CDR2 (germline): LGHNA, YSYQKL. The part of the CDR3 DNA that was read is TGTGCCAGCAGCCAAGAGCGGTGGAATTCTGGAAATACGCTCTAT. Its translation is CASSQERWNSGNTLY. The complete CDR3 protein is CASSQERWNSGNTLYF.

With regard to this clone: The genes and germline here are from mouse. The read ends 1 residue before the CDR3 terminus; that terminus is restored from the germline J gene. The chain recombines TRBV26 with TRBJ1-3, with 7 bases lining up with TRBD1. Germline assignment: CDR1 KGHPV and CDR2 FQNQEV (reference sequence). The CDR3 spans 15 residues. The ends lost 5 bases at V and 0 bases at J; junction bases unmatched: 4. CDR3 loop: CASSRDRNSGNTLYF. CDR3 DNA (partial): TGTGCCAGCAGTAGGGACAGAAATTCTGGAAATACGCTCTAT.

Concerning this clone itself: Mouse names are used for the genes. The sequenced fragment ends 1 residue before the CDR3 boundary, so the rest is inferred from the germline J gene. The chain links TRBV26 to TRBJ2-2; D not certain. The CDR3 is 14 residues long. Germline V lookup: CDR1 KGHPV, CDR2 FQNQEV (reference sequence). V dropped 3 bases and J dropped 4 bases, with 9 bases sitting between them. The CDR3 region is CASSLNKSTGQLYF. CDR3 bases read: TGTGCCAGCAGTCTTAACAAAAGCACCGGGCAGCTCTAC.